This T cell receptor beta chain was sequenced in a study of T cells in Graves' hyperthyroidism and ophthalmopathy. Diagnosis rested on symptoms, serum thyroxine and TRAb, thyroid ultrasound, and orbital computed tomography. V was clipped by 5 bases and J by 1 base, with 10 bases between them. The CDR3 contains 14 residues. Germline CDR1 MDHEN, CDR2 SYDVKM. TCR beta CDR3 sequences were amplified from RNA transcripts. First-round RT-PCR with HTBI primers amplified the TCR CDR3 region. TCRdb analysed the multiplex PCR reads with MiXCR anew, one entry per CDR3 protein. The sample includes some 690,000 distinct CDR3 sequences, 17% of them seen just once.

This clonotype was sampled from a man aged 50-60 years with Graves' hyperthyroidism. The sequenced sample was blood. This chain links TRBV28 with TRBJ2-3; D gene ambiguous. CDR3 loop: CASSPQPGTDTQYF. CDR3 in DNA: TGTGCCAGCAGTCCACAGCCCGGCACAGATACGCAGTATTTT.